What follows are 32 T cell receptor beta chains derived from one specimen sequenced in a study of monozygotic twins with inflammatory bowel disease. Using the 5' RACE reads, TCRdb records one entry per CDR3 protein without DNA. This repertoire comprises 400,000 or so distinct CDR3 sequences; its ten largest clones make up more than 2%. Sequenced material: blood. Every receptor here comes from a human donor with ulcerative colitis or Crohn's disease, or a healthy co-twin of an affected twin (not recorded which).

This chain's CDR3 is CSVEVEGDYEQYF. The V call is TRBV29-1, the J call TRBJ2-7. In germline, CDR1 is SQVTM, CDR2 ANQGSEA. CDR3 length: 13 residues.

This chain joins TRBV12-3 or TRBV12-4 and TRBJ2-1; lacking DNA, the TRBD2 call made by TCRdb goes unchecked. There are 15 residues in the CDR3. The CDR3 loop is CASNQGTSGNNEQFF.

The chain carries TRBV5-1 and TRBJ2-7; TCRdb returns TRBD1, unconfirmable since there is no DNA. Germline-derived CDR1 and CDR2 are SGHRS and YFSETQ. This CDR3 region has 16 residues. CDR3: CASSLSGTGGVGEQYF.

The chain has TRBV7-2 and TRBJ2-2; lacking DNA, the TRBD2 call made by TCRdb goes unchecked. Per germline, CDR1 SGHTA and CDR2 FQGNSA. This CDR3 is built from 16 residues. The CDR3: CASRQLAGADTGELFF.

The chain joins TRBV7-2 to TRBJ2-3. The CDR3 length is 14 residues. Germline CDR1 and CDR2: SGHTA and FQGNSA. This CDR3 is CASSFFLSTDTQYF.

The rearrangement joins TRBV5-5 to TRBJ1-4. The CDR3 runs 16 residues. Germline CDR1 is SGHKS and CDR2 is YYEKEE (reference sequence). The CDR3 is CASSFADGRSNEKLFF.

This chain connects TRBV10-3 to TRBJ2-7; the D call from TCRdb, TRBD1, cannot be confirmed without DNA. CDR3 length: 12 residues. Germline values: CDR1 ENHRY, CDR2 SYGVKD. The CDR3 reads CAIRGDTYEQYF.

The CDR3 loop reads CASSYGPTGSSYEQYF. The J gene is TRBJ2-7, the V gene TRBV6-5; TCRdb selects TRBD1, and the lack of DNA leaves this call unchecked. The V gene's germline CDR1 is MNHEY and CDR2 SVGAGI. This CDR3 comprises 16 residues.

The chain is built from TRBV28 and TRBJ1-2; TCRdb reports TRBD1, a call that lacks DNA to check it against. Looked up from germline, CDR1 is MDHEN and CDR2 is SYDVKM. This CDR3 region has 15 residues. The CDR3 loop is CASTEGQRGLYGYTF.

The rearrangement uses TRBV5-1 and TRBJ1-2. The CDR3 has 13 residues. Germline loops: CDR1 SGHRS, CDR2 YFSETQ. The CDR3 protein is CASSLETQTGYTF.

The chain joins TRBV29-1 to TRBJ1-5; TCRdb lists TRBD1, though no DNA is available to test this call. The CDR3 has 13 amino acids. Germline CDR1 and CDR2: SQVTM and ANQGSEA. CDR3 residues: CSVGGTDYQPQHF.

This CDR3 is CASSLLDSTEAFF. The chain is built from TRBV6-2 or TRBV6-3 and TRBJ1-1. Per the germline V gene, CDR1 is MNHEY and CDR2 is SVGEGT. CDR3 length equals 13 residues.

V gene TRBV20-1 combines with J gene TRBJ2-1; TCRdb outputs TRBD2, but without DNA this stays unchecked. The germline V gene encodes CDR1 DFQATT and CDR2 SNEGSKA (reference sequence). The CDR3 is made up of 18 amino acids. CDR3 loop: CSAREGLAGKRSYNEQFF.

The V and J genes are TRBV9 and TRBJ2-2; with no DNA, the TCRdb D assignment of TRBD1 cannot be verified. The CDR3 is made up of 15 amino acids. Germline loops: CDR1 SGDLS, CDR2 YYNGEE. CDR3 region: CASSGAGVGTGELFF. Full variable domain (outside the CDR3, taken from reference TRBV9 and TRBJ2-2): DSGVTQTPKHLITATGQRVTLRCSPRSGDLSVYWYQQSLDQGLQFLIQYYNGEERAKGNILERFSAQQFPDLHSELNLSSLELGDSALYFCASSGAGVGTGELFFGEGSRLTVL.

CDR3 sequence: CASSSHPDYNEQFF. The chain links TRBV5-1 to TRBJ2-1. Germline V gene lookup returns CDR1 SGHRS and CDR2 YFSETQ. The CDR3 has 14 residues.

CDR3 region: CASSLDDPGDTQYF. This rearrangement joins TRBV7-8 to TRBJ2-3; there is no DNA to check the TCRdb D call of TRBD1. This CDR3 spans 14 amino acids. Germline-derived CDR1 and CDR2 are SGHVS and FQNEAQ.

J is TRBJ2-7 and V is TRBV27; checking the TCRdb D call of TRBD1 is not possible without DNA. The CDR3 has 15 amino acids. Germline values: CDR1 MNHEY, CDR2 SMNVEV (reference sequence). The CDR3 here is CASSFGQGARDEQYF.

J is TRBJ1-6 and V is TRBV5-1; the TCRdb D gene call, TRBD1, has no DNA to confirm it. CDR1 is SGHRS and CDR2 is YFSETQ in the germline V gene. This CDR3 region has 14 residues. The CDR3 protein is CASSLDSKNSPLHF.

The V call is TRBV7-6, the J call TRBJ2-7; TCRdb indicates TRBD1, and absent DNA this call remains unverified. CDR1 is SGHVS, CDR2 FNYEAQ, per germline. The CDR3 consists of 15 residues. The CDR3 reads CASSSGTGGIYEQYF.

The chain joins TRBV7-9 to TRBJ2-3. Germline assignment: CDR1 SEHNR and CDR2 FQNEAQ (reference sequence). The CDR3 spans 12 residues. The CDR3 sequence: CASTLLGDTQYF. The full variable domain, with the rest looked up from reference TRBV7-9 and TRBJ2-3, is DTGVSQNPRHKITKRGQNVTFRCDPISEHNRLYWYRQTLGQGPEFLTYFQNEAQLEKSRLLSDRFSAERPKGSFSTLEIQRTEQGDSAMYLCASTLLGDTQYFGPGTRLTVL.

This CDR3 reads CASSPRGQPNSPLHF. V and J are TRBV7-2 and TRBJ1-6; TCRdb names TRBD1, which stays unverified in the absence of DNA. Looked up from germline, CDR1 is SGHTA and CDR2 is FQGNSA. This CDR3 has 15 residues.

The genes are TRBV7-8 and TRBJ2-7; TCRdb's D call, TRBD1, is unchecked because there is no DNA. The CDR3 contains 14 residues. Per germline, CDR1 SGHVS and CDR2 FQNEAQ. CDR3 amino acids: CASSPRQGHYEQYF.

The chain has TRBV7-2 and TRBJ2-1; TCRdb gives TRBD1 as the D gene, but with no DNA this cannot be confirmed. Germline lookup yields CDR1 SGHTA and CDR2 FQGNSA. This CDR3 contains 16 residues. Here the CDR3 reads CASSLAGRGALNEQFF.

The CDR3 region is CASRSFIPRAVSNQPQHF. The gene calls are TRBV5-1 and TRBJ1-5. The V gene's germline CDR1 is SGHRS and CDR2 YFSETQ. This CDR3 region has 18 residues.

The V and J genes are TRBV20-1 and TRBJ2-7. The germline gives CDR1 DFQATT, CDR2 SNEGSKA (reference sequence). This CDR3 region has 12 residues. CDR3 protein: CSARDDYYEQYF.

CDR3 in amino acids: CAWSDGVSYGYTF. The chain is built from TRBV30 and TRBJ1-2. The CDR3 has 13 residues. Germline loops: CDR1 GTSNPN, CDR2 SVGIG (reference sequence).

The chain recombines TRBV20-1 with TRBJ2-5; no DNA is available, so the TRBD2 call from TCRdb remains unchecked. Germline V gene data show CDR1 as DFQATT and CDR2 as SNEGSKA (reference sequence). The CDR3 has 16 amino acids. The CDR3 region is CSALGLAGGLEETQYF.

The CDR3 loop is CASSSRRIVVGLATKETQYF. The V and J genes are TRBV11-2 and TRBJ2-5; the D gene TCRdb calls, TRBD2, cannot be checked with no DNA. Germline V gene data show CDR1 as SGHAT and CDR2 as FQNNGV. The CDR3 covers 20 residues. Full variable domain (rest looked up from reference TRBV11-2 and TRBJ2-5): EAGVAQSPRYKIIEKRQSVAFWCNPISGHATLYWYQQILGQGPKLLIQFQNNGVVDDSQLPKDRFSAERLKGVDSTLKIQPAKLEDSAVYLCASSSRRIVVGLATKETQYFGPGTRLLVL.

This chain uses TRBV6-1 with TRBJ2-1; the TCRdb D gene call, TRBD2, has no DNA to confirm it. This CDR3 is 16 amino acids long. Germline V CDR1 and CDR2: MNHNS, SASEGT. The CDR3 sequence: CASTGLAGGPGDEQFF.

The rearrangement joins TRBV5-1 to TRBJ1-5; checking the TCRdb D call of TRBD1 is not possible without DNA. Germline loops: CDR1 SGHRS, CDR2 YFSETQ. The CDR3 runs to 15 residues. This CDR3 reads CASSPGQGTNQPQHF.

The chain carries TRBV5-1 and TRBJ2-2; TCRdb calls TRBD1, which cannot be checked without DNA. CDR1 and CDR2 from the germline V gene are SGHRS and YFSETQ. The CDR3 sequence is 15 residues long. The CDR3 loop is CASSSTGRNTGELFF.

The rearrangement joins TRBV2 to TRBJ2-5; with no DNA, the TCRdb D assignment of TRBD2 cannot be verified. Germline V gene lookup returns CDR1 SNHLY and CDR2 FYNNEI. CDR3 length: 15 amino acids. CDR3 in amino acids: CASSVGASGQETQYF. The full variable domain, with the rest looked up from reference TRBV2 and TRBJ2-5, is EPEVTQTPSHQVTQMGQEVILRCVPISNHLYFYWYRQILGQKVEFLVSFYNNEISEKSEIFDDQFSVERPDGSNFTLKIRSTKLEDSAMYFCASSVGASGQETQYFGPGTRLLVL.